The present T cell receptor beta chain was sequenced within a study of CD4+ T cells in melanoma. Regarding the study as a whole: CD8+ T cell, macrophage and B cell function reportedly correlated with neoantigen-specific CD4+ T cells. Neoantigen-specific CD4+ T cells in melanoma reportedly had diverse differentiation states.

The V gene end was trimmed by 5 bases and the J gene end by 3 bases; junction bases not matched to a gene: 8. CDR3 length: 17 residues. Germline-derived CDR1 and CDR2 are SEHNR and FQNEAQ (reference sequence). This clone was picked up a small number of times. Its antigen is unknown. Clones were read by immunoSEQ multiplex PCR, and TCRdb kept only the in-frame ones, dropping some. This sample has roughly 5,100 clones, with approximately 64% found just once. This TCR was sampled from a human donor with melanoma. The chain couples TRBV7-9 to TRBJ2-3, with 13 nucleotides matching TRBD2. Input material: cells from a culture (not recorded whether cultured in vitro). CDR3 nucleotide sequence: TGTGCCAGCAGCCTCACTAGCGGGGGGGATCTGACAGATACGCAGTATTTT. Protein product: CASSLTSGGDLTDTQYF.